The T cell receptor beta chain described here comes from a study of beta chain features in type 1 diabetes. Overall study findings and caveats: A pattern of fewer insertions and more deletions at VDJ junctions was seen in type 1 diabetes patients.

A word on this clone: Its target is unknown.

What was sequenced were expressed TCRB transcripts, since all of the isolated RNA had been reverse transcribed. About 3.3 million reads, on average, came from each naive, central memory and regulatory T cell sample. Some clones are missing from TCRdb's copy, which holds only in-frame ones; the method was immunoSEQ multiplex PCR. This sample yields roughly 450,000 clones, of which roughly 11% are seen a single time; 0.04% to 0.05% belongs to the top ten. The CDR3 extends over 11 amino acids. V gave up 6 bases and J gave up 6 bases, with 12 bases separating them. The germline CDR1 and CDR2 sequences are SQVTM and ANQGSEA.

The TCR sequence derives from a woman aged 18-29 years in good health. The gene calls are TRBV29-1 and TRBJ2-7, with D perhaps assigned TRBD1 or TRBD2 (6 bases each). Sequencing was done on a sample of naive CD4+ T cells from blood. The CDR3, as DNA: TGCAGCGTGGCACAGGGAGGCGAGCAGTACGTC. Translation gives CSVAQGGEQYV.